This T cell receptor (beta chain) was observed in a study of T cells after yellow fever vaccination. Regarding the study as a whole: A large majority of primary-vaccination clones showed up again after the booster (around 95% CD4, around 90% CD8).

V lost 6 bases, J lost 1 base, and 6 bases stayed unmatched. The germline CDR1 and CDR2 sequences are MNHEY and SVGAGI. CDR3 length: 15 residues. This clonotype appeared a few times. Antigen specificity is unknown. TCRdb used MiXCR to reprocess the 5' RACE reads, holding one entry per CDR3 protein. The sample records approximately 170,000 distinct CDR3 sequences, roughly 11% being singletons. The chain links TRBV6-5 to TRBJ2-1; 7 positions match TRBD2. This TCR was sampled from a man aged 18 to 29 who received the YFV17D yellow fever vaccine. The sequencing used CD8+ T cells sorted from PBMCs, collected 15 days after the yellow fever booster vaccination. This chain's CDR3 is CASRMSGVSYNEQFF. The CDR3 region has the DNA TGTGCCAGCAGAATGAGCGGGGTATCCTACAATGAGCAGTTCTTC.